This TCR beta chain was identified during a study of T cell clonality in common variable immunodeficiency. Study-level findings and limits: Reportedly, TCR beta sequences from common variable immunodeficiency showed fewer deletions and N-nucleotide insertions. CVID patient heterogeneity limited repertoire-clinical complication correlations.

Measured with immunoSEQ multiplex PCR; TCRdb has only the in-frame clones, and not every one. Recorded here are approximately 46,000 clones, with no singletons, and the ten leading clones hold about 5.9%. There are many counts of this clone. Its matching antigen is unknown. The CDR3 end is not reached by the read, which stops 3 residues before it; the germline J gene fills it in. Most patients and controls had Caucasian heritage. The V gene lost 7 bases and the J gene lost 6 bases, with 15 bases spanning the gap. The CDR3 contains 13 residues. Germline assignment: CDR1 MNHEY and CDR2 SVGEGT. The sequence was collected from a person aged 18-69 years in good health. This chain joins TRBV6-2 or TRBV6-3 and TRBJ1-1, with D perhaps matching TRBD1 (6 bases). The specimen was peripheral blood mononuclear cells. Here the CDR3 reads CASTDLRQAEAFF. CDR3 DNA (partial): TGTGCCAGCACCGACTTAAGACAGGCTGAA.